This TCR beta chain was sequenced in a study of blood T cell repertoires in COVID-19. Study-level information: COVID-19 samples collected from the United States, Italy and Spain covered acute and convalescent phases. T cells, B-cell-depleted T cells, or PBMCs provided the cDNA or gDNA that served as material.

Authors' processing steps: For nucleated cells, counts were estimated from reference gene primer amplification. The data were produced by immunoSEQ multiplex PCR, yet TCRdb's version contains in-frame clones alone and is incomplete. V and J calls plus clone size are reproduced from that table; the DNA served to infer D and trimming. The table lists over 90,000 clones, around 88% of them singletons. CDR1 is LGHNA and CDR2 is YSLEER in the germline V gene. V lost 0 bases, J lost 7 bases, and 9 bases stayed unmatched. This CDR3 comprises 16 residues. The rearrangement uses TRBV4-3 and TRBJ2-7; 10 bases map to TRBD2. Sequencing was done on a sample of peripheral blood. The origin of this receptor is a human donor in a cohort sampled during active COVID-19. CDR3 in amino acids: CASSQDGLAGVGEQYF. In DNA, the CDR3 is TGCGCCAGCAGCCAAGATGGGCTAGCGGGAGTGGGAGAGCAGTACTTC.